A single sample gave rise to the 25 T cell receptor beta chains below, sequenced in a study of blood T cell repertoires in COVID-19. TCRdb's copy holds only in-frame clones and misses some; the assay was immunoSEQ multiplex PCR. Among fewer than 500,000 clones, roughly nine tenths were seen once, and the ten largest hold roughly 1.1%. Sequenced: PBMCs or T cells enriched from blood (not recorded which). The receptors come from a man aged 25 to 45 who had recovered from COVID-19.

This clone came up once. V is TRBV13 and J is TRBJ2-3; D is possibly TRBD1 (6 bases). CDR3 length equals 15 residues. The V gene's germline CDR1 is PRHDT and CDR2 FYEKMQ (reference sequence). The V and J ends lost 3 bases and 5 bases respectively, with 15 bases between them. CDR3 bases: TGTGCCAGCAGCTTCTTTCCGGACAGAGGAGATACGCAGTATTTT. Protein sequence: CASSFFPDRGDTQYF.

This clone was observed once. CDR3 sequence reads: CASSSNLAGGTETQYF. The CDR3 coding sequence is TGTGCCAGCAGCAGCAATTTAGCGGGAGGCACAGAGACCCAGTACTTC. The chain joins TRBV3-1 (or the pseudogene TRBV3-2) to TRBJ2-5; 10 bases line up with TRBD2. Germline CDR1 and CDR2: LGHDT and YNNKEL (reference sequence). The CDR3 loop spans 16 amino acids. The V gene end was trimmed by 5 bases and the J gene end by 4 bases; junction bases not matched to a gene: 10.

The CDR3 DNA is TGTGCCTGGAGTCTAACAGGCGGCGAGCAGTACTTC. Translating gives CAWSLTGGEQYF. The rearrangement links TRBV30 to TRBJ2-7, with D perhaps matching TRBD1 (5 bases). The CDR3 has 12 residues. V shed 2 bases and J shed 6 bases, with 11 bases lying between them. The germline V gene has CDR1 GTSNPN and CDR2 SVGIG (reference sequence).

This rearrangement joins TRBV4-1 to TRBJ2-1; 7 bases line up with TRBD2. CDR1 and CDR2 from the germline V gene are MGHRA and YSYEKL. V was clipped by 3 bases and J by 6 bases; unmatched bases: 17. This CDR3 has 18 amino acids. The CDR3 nucleotides are TGCGCCAGCAGCCACGAAGCCCCAGGAATAGCGGGTGCCAATGAGCAGTTCTTC. It translates to CASSHEAPGIAGANEQFF.

The chain employs TRBV29-1 and TRBJ2-7; tentatively, D is TRBD2 (7 bases). Trimming left V 3 bases short and J 4 bases short, with 13 bases between. The CDR3 spans 13 residues. Germline values: CDR1 SQVTM, CDR2 ANQGSEA. CDR3 sequence: CSVEQGRGYEQYF. In DNA, the CDR3 is TGCAGCGTTGAGCAGGGGAGGGGGTACGAGCAGTACTTC.

The V and J genes are TRBV25-1 and TRBJ1-2, with D maybe TRBD1 (5 bases). The CDR3 sequence is 17 residues long. The V and J ends lost 5 bases and 4 bases respectively, with 23 bases between them. Germline V CDR1 and CDR2: MGHDK, SYGVNS. DNA for the CDR3: TGTGCCAGCAGTCCCCCAAGGGGTCAGGTGGATGGCTATGGCTACACCTTC. Translating it yields CASSPPRGQVDGYGYTF.

The rearrangement links TRBV27 to TRBJ1-6; 8 positions agree with TRBD1. With V trimmed by 3 bases and J by 7 bases, 5 bases remained unmatched. There are 15 residues in the CDR3. Germline V gene sequence: CDR1 MNHEY, CDR2 SMNVEV (reference sequence). In DNA form, the CDR3 reads TGTGCCAGCAGTTTCCAGGGGGCAGGGAATTCACCCCTCCACTTT. Translating gives CASSFQGAGNSPLHF.

This chain connects TRBV10-3 to TRBJ2-7; 8 bases are shared with TRBD2. V lost 0 bases, J lost 7 bases, and 11 bases stayed unmatched. This CDR3 region has 16 residues. CDR1 and CDR2 (germline): ENHRY, SYGVKD. CDR3 DNA: TGTGCCATCAGTGAGTCGAGAAAAGCGGGAGTCGGTGAGCAGTACTTC. Translating it yields CAISESRKAGVGEQYF.

The chain couples TRBV24-1 to TRBJ2-1; the D gene is possibly TRBD2 (6 bases). CDR1 KGHDR and CDR2 SFDVKD come from the germline V gene. The CDR3 consists of 16 residues. Trimming took 3 bases from V and 10 from J, leaving 21 bases between them. The DNA for the CDR3 is TGTGCCACCAGTGATAGAATCGGGACTTCACCGTCCGAGCAGTTCTTC. Protein sequence: CATSDRIGTSPSEQFF.

V and J are TRBV5-4 and TRBJ1-3; D not certain. The CDR3 sequence is 15 residues long. V was shortened by 0 bases and J by 2 bases, with 9 bases between the two germline ends. Germline V gives CDR1 SGHNT, CDR2 YYREEE (reference sequence). The CDR3 region has the DNA TGTGCCAGCAGCTTGGGGGGAGAGGCTGGAAACACCATATATTTT. The encoded protein is CASSLGGEAGNTIYF.

The genes are TRBV28 and TRBJ2-7, with TRBD2 matching over 11 bases. Losses at the gene ends were 6 bases for V and 3 bases for J; bases not matched to a gene: 13. The germline CDR1 and CDR2 sequences are MDHEN and SYDVKM. This CDR3 region has 17 residues. Written as DNA, the CDR3 is TGTGCCAGCAGCCCCCCGGGACTAGCGGCCTCGGGCTACGAGCAGTACTTC. Its protein is CASSPPGLAASGYEQYF.

V usage is TRBV11-2 and J usage is TRBJ2-7, with a tentative D call TRBD2 (6 bases). The CDR3 covers 13 residues. Germline lookup yields CDR1 SGHAT and CDR2 FQNNGV. V lost 8 bases and J lost 0, with 11 bases in between. CDR3 DNA: TGTGCCAGCCTGGAGGGAAACTCCTACGAGCAGTACTTC. Amino acids: CASLEGNSYEQYF.

The chain uses TRBV21-1 and TRBJ1-6. TRBV21-1 represents a pseudogene. This CDR3 is 22 amino acids long. The CDR3 DNA reads as TGTGCCAGCATCATCAACCCTATCCCTATCGGGGATCCCTTCCCTGATAATTCACCCCTCCACTTT. Amino acid sequence: CASIINPIPIGDPFPDNSPLHF.

Turning to this clone: Other DNA sequences in the sample encode the same CDR3. The gene calls are TRBV18 and TRBJ1-2, with D tentatively TRBD1 (6 bases). The CDR3 sequence is 13 residues long. Germline lookup yields CDR1 KGHSH and CDR2 LQKENI. V lost 3 bases to trimming and J lost 4 bases, with 9 bases between them. The CDR3 region is CASSPDSSYGYTF. CDR3 DNA: TGTGCCAGCTCACCGGACAGCAGCTATGGCTACACCTTC.

The rearrangement links TRBV11-2 to TRBJ2-1; TRBD2 aligns across 11 bases. CDR1 is SGHAT, CDR2 FQNNGV, per germline. This CDR3 spans 17 amino acids. V lost 0 bases and J lost 4; bases outside the gene matches: 5. The CDR3 nucleotides are TGTGCCAGCAGCTTAGATCTAGCGGGGGGTCTTTACAATGAGCAGTTCTTC. The encoded protein is CASSLDLAGGLYNEQFF.

The rearrangement uses TRBV28 and TRBJ1-5; D perhaps matches TRBD1 (5 bases). CDR1 and CDR2 (germline): MDHEN, SYDVKM. This CDR3 has 14 residues. V was cut by 7 bases and J by 9 bases, with 19 bases left in between. CDR3 in DNA: TGTGCCAGCACCCCTCGGCAGGGTTGGTGGCCCCAGCATTTT. Its protein is CASTPRQGWWPQHF.

In this sample, this clone turned up once. V usage is TRBV29-1 and J usage is TRBJ2-1, with a weak D call TRBD1 (6 bases). This CDR3 spans 13 amino acids. V was shortened by 4 bases and J by 5 bases, with 12 bases between the two germline ends. Germline CDR1 is SQVTM and CDR2 is ANQGSEA. The CDR3 DNA is TGCAGCGTTGTGGAGTGGACAGACAATGAGCAGTTCTTC. This gives the protein CSVVEWTDNEQFF.

The chain is built from TRBV10-2 and TRBJ2-3, with D maybe TRBD2 (7 bases). V lost 6 bases, J lost 2 bases, and 12 bases lay in between. The germline V gene has CDR1 WSHSY and CDR2 SAAADI. The CDR3 has 14 amino acids. This CDR3 is CASRAGASTDTQYF. In nucleotides, the CDR3 is TGCGCCAGCAGGGCGGGGGCCTCCACAGATACGCAGTATTTT.

The chain recombines TRBV4-1 with TRBJ2-7; possible D gene TRBD2, 6 bases. The CDR3 is 14 amino acids. Germline V gene data show CDR1 as MGHRA and CDR2 as YSYEKL. Trimming shortened V by 3 bases and J by 6 bases, and 15 bases separated the two germline ends. The CDR3 spells CASSQGDLRSEQYF. The DNA for the CDR3 is TGCGCCAGCAGCCAGGGGGACTTGAGGTCCGAGCAGTACTTC.

This chain links TRBV14 with TRBJ1-2; D call uncertain. Trimming stripped 0 bases from V and 5 bases from J, with 7 bases between. Germline V gene data show CDR1 as SGHDN and CDR2 as FVKESK. The CDR3 has 13 amino acids. In DNA, the CDR3 is TGTGCCAGCAGCCAAGATTCCGGGTATGGCTACACCTTC. The encoded protein is CASSQDSGYGYTF.

Only one count was recorded for this clone. This chain uses TRBV4-1 with TRBJ2-5, with 7 bases aligning to TRBD1. Germline CDR1 and CDR2: MGHRA and YSYEKL. Trimming removed 0 bases from V and 9 bases from J; junction bases left unmatched: 10. There are 15 residues in the CDR3. CDR3 sequence: CASSQEIGTVGAQYF. The DNA for the CDR3 is TGCGCCAGCAGCCAAGAGATTGGGACAGTTGGAGCCCAGTACTTC.

The genes are TRBV6-5 and TRBJ1-5; D is possibly TRBD1 (5 bases). This CDR3 comprises 13 residues. The germline gives CDR1 MNHEY, CDR2 SVGAGI. V was trimmed by 6 bases and J by 5 bases, leaving 11 bases between them. CDR3 DNA: TGTGCCAGCAGGGGGGGGACGGATCAGCCCCAGCATTTT. Translated, it gives CASRGGTDQPQHF.

The rearrangement uses TRBV3-1 (or the pseudogene TRBV3-2) and TRBJ2-7, with D possibly TRBD1 on 6 matching bases. Germline V gene lookup returns CDR1 LGHDT and CDR2 YNNKEL (reference sequence). This CDR3 has 12 residues. Between the trimmed V and J ends, which lost 4 bases and 4 bases, there was a span of 8 bases. The CDR3 DNA follows: TGTGCCAGCAGCCCGACAGGTTACGAGCAGTACTTC. Residues: CASSPTGYEQYF.

V and J are TRBV5-6 and TRBJ2-5; a weak D match, TRBD1 (5 bases). Germline V gives CDR1 SGHDT, CDR2 YYEEEE. The CDR3 runs to 14 residues. V was pared by 2 bases and J by 5 bases, with 13 bases between. The CDR3 sequence is CASSFFPGIETQYF. DNA for the CDR3: TGTGCCAGCAGCTTCTTTCCAGGGATTGAGACCCAGTACTTC.

The chain carries TRBV5-1 and TRBJ2-2; 7 bases are shared with TRBD1. CDR1 is SGHRS and CDR2 is YFSETQ in the germline V gene. J gave up 8 bases and V 3 bases, and 10 bases lay outside the gene matches. CDR3 length: 15 amino acids. This CDR3 reads CASSSRTGGSGELFF. The CDR3 DNA is TGCGCCAGCAGCTCTCGGACAGGAGGCTCTGGGGAGCTGTTTTTT.